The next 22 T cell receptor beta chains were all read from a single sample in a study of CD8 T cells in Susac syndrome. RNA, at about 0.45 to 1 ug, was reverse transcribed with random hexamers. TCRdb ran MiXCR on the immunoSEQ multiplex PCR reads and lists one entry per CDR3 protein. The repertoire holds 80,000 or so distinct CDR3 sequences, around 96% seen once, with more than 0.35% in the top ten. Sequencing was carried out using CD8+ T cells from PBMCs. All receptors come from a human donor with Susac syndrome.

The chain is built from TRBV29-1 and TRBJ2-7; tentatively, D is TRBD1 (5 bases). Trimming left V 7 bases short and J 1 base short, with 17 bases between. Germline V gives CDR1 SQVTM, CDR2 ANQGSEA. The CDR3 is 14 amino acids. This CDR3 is CSAVPAGPSYEQYF. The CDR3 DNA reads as TGCAGCGCGGTGCCGGCAGGGCCTTCCTACGAGCAGTACTTC.

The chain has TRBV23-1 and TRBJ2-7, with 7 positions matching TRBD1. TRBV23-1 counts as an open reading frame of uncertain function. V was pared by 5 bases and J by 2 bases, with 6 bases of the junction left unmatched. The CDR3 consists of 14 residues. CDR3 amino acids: CASSVRQGPYEQYV. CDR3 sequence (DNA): TGCGCCAGCAGTGTTAGACAGGGACCCTACGAGCAGTACGTC.

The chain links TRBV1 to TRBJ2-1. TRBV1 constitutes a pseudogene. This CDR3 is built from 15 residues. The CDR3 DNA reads TGCACCAGCAGCCAAGATCCTACGGACTACAATGAGCAGTTCTTC. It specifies CTSSQDPTDYNEQFF.

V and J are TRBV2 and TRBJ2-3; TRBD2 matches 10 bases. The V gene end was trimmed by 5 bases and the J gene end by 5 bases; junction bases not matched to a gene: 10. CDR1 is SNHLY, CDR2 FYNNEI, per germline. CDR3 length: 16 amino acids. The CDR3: CASSHPSGGAGDTQYF. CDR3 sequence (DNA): TGTGCCAGCAGTCACCCCAGCGGGGGGGCTGGAGATACGCAGTATTTT. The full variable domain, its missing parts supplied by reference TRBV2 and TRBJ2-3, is EPEVTQTPSHQVTQMGQEVILRCVPISNHLYFYWYRQILGQKVEFLVSFYNNEISEKSEIFDDQFSVERPDGSNFTLKIRSTKLEDSAMYFCASSHPSGGAGDTQYFGPGTRLTVL.

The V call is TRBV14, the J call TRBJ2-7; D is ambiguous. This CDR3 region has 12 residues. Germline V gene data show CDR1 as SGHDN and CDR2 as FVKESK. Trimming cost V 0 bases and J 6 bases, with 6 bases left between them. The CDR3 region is CASSQDFSEQYF. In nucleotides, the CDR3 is TGTGCCAGCAGCCAAGATTTCTCCGAGCAGTACTTC.

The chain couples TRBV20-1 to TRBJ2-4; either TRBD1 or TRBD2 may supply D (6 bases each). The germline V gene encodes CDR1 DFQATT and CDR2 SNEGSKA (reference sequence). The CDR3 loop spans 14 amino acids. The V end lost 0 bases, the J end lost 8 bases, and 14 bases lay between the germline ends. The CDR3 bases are TGCAGTGCTAGAGATTTGAGGGGGGCAGACATTCAGTACTTC. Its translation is CSARDLRGADIQYF.

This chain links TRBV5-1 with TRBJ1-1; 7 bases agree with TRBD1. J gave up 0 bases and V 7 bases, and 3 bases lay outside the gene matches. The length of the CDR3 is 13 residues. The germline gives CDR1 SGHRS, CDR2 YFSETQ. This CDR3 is CASSGQVNTEAFF. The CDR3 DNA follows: TGCGCCAGCTCCGGACAGGTGAACACTGAAGCTTTCTTT.

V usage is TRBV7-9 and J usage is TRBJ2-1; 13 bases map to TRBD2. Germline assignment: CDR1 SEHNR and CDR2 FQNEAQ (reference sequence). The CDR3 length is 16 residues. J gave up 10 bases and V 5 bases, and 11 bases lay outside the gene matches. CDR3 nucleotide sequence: TGTGCCAGCAGCCGACCGGGACTAGCGGGATTTCGGGAGCAGTTCTTC. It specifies CASSRPGLAGFREQFF.

The DNA for the CDR3 is TGCAGTGCTAGAGATTCCGGTAGCGGGAGGTTCGGTGGCGACAATGAGCAGTTCTTC. Protein: CSARDSGSGRFGGDNEQFF. V usage is TRBV20-1 and J usage is TRBJ2-1; 10 nucleotides line up with TRBD2. Trimming at V came to 0 bases and at J to 5 bases, leaving 16 bases not matched to a gene. CDR3 size: 19 residues. Germline values: CDR1 DFQATT, CDR2 SNEGSKA (reference sequence).

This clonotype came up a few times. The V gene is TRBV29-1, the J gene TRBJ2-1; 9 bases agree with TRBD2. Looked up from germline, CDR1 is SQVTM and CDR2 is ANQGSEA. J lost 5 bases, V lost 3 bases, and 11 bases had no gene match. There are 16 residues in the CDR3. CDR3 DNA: TGCAGCGTTGACGGGCGGGAGGGCCAAAGTCACAATGAGCAGTTCTTC. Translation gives CSVDGREGQSHNEQFF.

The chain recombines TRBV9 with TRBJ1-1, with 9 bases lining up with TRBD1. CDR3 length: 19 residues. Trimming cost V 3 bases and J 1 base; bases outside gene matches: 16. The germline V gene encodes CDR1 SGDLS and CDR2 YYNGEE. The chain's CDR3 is CASSGRGIQGAAGNTEAFF. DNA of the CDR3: TGTGCCAGCAGCGGGCGGGGGATACAGGGGGCGGCGGGGAACACTGAAGCTTTCTTT.

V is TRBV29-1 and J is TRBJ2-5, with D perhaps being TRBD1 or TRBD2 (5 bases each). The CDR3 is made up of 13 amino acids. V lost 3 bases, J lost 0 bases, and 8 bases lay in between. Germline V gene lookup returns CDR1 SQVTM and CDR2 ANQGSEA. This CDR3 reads CSVDLGDQETQYF. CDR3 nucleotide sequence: TGCAGCGTTGACCTGGGGGACCAAGAGACCCAGTACTTC.

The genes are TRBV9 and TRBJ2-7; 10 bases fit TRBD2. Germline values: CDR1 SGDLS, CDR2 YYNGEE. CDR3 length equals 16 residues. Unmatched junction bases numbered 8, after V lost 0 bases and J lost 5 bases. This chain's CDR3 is CASSVAGTSAVHEQYF. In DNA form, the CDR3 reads TGTGCCAGCAGCGTAGCTGGGACTAGCGCCGTCCACGAGCAGTACTTC.

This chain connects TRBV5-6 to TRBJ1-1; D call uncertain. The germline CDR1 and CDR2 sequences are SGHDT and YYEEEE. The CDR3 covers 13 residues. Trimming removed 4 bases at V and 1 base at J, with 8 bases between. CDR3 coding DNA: TGTGCCAGCAGCCTATGGGGGAACACTGAAGCTTTCTTT. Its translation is CASSLWGNTEAFF.

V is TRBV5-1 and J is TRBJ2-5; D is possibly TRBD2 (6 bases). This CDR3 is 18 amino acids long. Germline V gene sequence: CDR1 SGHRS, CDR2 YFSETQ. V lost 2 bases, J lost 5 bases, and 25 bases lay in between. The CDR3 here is CASSLGGTWEAFTETQYF. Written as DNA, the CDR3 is TGCGCCAGCAGCTTAGGTGGGACCTGGGAGGCATTCACGGAGACCCAGTACTTC. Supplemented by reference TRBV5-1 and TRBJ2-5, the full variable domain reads KAGVTQTPRYLIKTRGQQVTLSCSPISGHRSVSWYQQTPGQGLQFLFEYFSETQRNKGNFPGRFSGRQFSNSRSEMNVSTLELGDSALYLCASSLGGTWEAFTETQYFGPGTRLLVL.

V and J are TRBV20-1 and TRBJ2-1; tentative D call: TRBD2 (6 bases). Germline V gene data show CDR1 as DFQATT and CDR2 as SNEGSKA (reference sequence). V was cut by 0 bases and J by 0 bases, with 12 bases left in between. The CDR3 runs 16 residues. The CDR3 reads CSARDRGGNSYNEQFF. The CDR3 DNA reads TGCAGTGCTAGAGATCGTGGGGGGAACTCCTACAATGAGCAGTTCTTC.

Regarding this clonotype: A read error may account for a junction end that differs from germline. This CDR3 reads CASSVSSSSSNSGREF. CDR3 nucleotides: TGTGCCAGCAGTGTATCGTCCTCGAGCTCTAATTCGGGCAGAGAGTTC. The chain joins TRBV28 to TRBJ2-7; D uncertain. The CDR3 covers 16 residues. The germline gives CDR1 MDHEN, CDR2 SYDVKM.

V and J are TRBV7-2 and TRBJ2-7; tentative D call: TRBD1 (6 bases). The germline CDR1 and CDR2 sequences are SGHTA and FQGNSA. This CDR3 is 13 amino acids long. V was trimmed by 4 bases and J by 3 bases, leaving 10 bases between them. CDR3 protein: CASSSDSFYEQYV. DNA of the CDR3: TGTGCCAGCAGCTCGGACAGTTTCTACGAGCAGTACGTC.

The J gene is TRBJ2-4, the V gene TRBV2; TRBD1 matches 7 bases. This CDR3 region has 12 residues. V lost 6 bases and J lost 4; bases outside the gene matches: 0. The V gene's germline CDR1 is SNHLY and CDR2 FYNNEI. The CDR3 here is CASRDRKNIQYF. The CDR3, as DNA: TGTGCCAGCAGGGACAGGAAAAACATTCAGTACTTC.

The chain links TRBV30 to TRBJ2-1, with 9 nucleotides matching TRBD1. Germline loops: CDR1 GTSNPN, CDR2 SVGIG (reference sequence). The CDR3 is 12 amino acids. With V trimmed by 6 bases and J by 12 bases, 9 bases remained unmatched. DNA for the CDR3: TGTGCCTGTTGGACAGGGGTTCAGGGGCAGTTCTTC. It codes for CACWTGVQGQFF.

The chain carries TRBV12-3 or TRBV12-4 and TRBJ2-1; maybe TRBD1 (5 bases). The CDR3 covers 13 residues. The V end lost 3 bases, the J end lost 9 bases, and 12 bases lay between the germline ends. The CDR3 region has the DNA TGTGCCAGCAGTTTTGGGGCGGTGAGTGAGCAGTTCTTC. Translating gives CASSFGAVSEQFF.

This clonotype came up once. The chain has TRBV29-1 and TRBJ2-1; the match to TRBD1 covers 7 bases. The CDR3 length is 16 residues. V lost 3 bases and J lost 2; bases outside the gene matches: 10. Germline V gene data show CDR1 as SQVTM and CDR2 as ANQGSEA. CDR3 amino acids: CSVDGPDRAPYNEQFF. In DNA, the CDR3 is TGCAGCGTTGATGGCCCCGACAGGGCCCCCTACAATGAGCAGTTCTTC.